Below, one TCR beta chain is given with its context. The specificity of this receptor is unknown. Only one base separates this from a far larger clonotype, so it likely reflects a read error. Sequencing relied on an Illumina HiSeq 2500. To make first-strand cDNA, Superscript III was used along with a set of TRAV- and TRBV-specific primers so that both the TCRalpha and TCRbeta chains were covered. A roughly 18-cycle PCR with Phusion amplified the TCRs, pairing a constant-region primer with the adapter that was attached to the V primers. Isolated mRNA was amplified with the MessageAmp II aRNA Amplification Kit, using a roughly 15-hour in vitro transcription at 37°C. The Dynabeads mRNA DIRECT Purification Kit was used to isolate the mRNA for TCR sequencing. Indexed Illumina adapters were added in a second approximately 24-cycle Phusion PCR, and the resulting products were purified with AMPure XP beads. The original methods were these. Custom Perl scripts were used to pool TCR sequences that encoded the same protein, to remove out-of-frame sequences, and to calculate the abundance of each clonotype. Any TCR sequence backed by just one read was left out of the analysis. The metrics used to describe the repertoires included Shannon entropy, Gini index, clonality, richness, and the frequency of TCRs shared between repertoires. Using fastp at Q25 and MiXCR, TCRdb reprocessed the public reads and kept productive beta chains. Every distinct CDR3 protein forms one entry, paired with its most common genes and DNA. Here the V and J calls rest on TCRdb's processing, not on the authors' analysis. The sample yields around 68,000 distinct CDR3 sequences; approximately 26% were counted once. The ten most abundant clones make up less than 8% of the sample.

This sample was included in a study of low-dose radiotherapy and immunotherapy resistance in tumors (dated by TCRdb to 2022 to 2024). With respect to the entire study: Patients in Cohort 1 were given 0.5 Gy per fraction every 2 weeks, and the prescribed total PTV dose was 6.5 Gy. Intravenous cyclophosphamide at 200 mg/m2 was administered every two weeks, one day ahead of each radiation and immunotherapy administration. Trial participants were not randomized into treatment groups. Patients were given nivolumab as a 240 mg flat dose every two weeks and ipilimumab at 1 mg/kg every six weeks, with both drugs delivered intravenously. Patients took aspirin 300 mg orally once daily for four cycles, starting on cycle 1 day 1. The translational analysis covered eight patients: three from the first dose cohort and the first five from the second dose cohort. Patients in Cohort 2 were given 1 Gy per fraction every two weeks, for a total of 13 Gy across 26 weeks.

Sample time point, as interpreted from the label and publication: before trial treatment. Donors were enrolled in RACIN, a single-arm phase I dose-escalation trial combining nivolumab, ipilimumab, aspirin, low-dose cyclophosphamide and low-dose radiotherapy. To be eligible, a patient needed to have an advanced solid tumor that was TIL-negative. The junction shows trimming of 4 bases on V and 2 bases on J, and the gene matches do not reach 7 bases of it. The germline V gene encodes CDR1 SGHNT and CDR2 YYREEE (reference sequence). There are 16 amino acids in the CDR3, from cysteine to phenylalanine inclusive. CDR3 DNA is the only sequence kept; it has 48 bases, read in frame from the first base.

This specimen was PBMCs, taken before treatment. The V and J segments used are TRBV5-4 and TRBJ2-7, with 12 bases aligning to TRBD2. The source is a male donor with rectosigmoid adenocarcinoma. For the CDR3, the sequence is CASSPDPSGGAYEQYF. The base sequence is TGTGCCAGCAGCCCAGATCCTAGCGGGGGGGCCTACGAGCAGTACTTC.